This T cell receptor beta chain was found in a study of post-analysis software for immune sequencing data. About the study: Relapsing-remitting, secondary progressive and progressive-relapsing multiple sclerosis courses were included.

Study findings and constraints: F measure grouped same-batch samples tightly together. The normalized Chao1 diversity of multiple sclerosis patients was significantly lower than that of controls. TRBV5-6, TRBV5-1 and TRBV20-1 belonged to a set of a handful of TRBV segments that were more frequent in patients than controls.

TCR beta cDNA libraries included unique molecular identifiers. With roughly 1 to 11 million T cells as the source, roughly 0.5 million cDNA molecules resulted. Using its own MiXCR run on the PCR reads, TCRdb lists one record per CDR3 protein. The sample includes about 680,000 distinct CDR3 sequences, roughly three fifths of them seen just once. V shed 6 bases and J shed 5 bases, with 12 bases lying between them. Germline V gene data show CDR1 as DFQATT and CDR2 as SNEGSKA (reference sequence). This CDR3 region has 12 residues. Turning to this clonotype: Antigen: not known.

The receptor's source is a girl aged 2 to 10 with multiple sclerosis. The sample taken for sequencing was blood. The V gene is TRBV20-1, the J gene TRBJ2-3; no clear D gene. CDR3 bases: TGCAGTGCCCGGAAGGTGAAAGATACGCAGTATTTT. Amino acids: CSARKVKDTQYF.